This TCR beta chain emerged from a study of CD8 T cells in Susac syndrome. Broader study findings: In its TCR sequencing and HLA analysis, the study acknowledged that the number of individuals was relatively small.

In regard to this clonotype: Antigen: not known.

The patients serving as multiple sclerosis controls were treatment-naive. They had stable or active relapsing-remitting disease and fulfilled revised McDonald criteria. Bulk CD8+ and CD4+ cells came from magnetic negative isolation; CD8+ TEMRA by FACS. Trimming left V 0 bases short and J 3 bases short, with 6 bases between. The germline V gene encodes CDR1 SGHTA and CDR2 FQGNSA. The CDR3 contains 15 residues. After extraction with the RNeasy kit, roughly 0.5 to 1 ug of the RNA was reverse transcribed using random hexamers. An immunoSEQ multiplex PCR generated amplified TCR beta CDR3 products spanning 54 Vbeta and 13 Jbeta. TCRdb used MiXCR to reprocess the immunoSEQ multiplex PCR reads, holding one entry per CDR3 protein. The sample includes roughly 120,000 distinct CDR3 sequences, approximately 94% of them seen just once.

Sequencing used CD4+ T cells from PBMCs. The rearrangement uses TRBV7-2 and TRBJ1-6; a weak D match, TRBD1 (5 bases). The source is a human donor with multiple sclerosis. Here the CDR3 reads CASSLAGHYNSPLHF. The CDR3 DNA follows: TGTGCCAGCAGCTTAGCAGGACACTATAATTCACCCCTCCACTTT.